The present T cell receptor beta chain was sequenced within a study of immune reconstitution after stem cell transplant in scleroderma (TCRdb year 2017). From a lookup of the germline V gene, CDR1 and CDR2 are MGHRA and YSYEKL. Including cysteine and phenylalanine, the CDR3 has 17 amino acids. CDR3 DNA only is kept here, 51 bases in frame from base 1. After removal of 0 bases from V and 5 bases from J, the junction retains 8 bases not matched to a gene. Library prep was done by RT-PCR. Sequencing used an Illumina MiSeq. TCRdb cleaned the public reads at Q25 with fastp, built clones with MiXCR and kept in-frame beta chains. When rows share a CDR3 protein, they turn into one entry using the most common DNA and genes. In this sample the table shows around 3,900 distinct CDR3 sequences, 5.7% of which occur a single time. The top ten hold roughly 14% of the sample. This clonotype is regarded as medium-sized (0.01 to 0.1%). Its antigen is not yet known. Base qualities are not provided; no much larger clone lies one nucleotide away.

This TCR was sampled from a female donor with systemic sclerosis. Collection took place before or after autologous hematopoietic stem cell transplantation (not recorded which). The chain uses TRBV4-1 and TRBJ1-2; TRBD1 matches 11 bases in the middle. The CDR3 amino acid sequence is: CASSQDGLGTGGYGYTF. The base sequence is TGCGCCAGCAGCCAAGATGGGTTGGGGACAGGGGGATATGGCTACACCTTC.